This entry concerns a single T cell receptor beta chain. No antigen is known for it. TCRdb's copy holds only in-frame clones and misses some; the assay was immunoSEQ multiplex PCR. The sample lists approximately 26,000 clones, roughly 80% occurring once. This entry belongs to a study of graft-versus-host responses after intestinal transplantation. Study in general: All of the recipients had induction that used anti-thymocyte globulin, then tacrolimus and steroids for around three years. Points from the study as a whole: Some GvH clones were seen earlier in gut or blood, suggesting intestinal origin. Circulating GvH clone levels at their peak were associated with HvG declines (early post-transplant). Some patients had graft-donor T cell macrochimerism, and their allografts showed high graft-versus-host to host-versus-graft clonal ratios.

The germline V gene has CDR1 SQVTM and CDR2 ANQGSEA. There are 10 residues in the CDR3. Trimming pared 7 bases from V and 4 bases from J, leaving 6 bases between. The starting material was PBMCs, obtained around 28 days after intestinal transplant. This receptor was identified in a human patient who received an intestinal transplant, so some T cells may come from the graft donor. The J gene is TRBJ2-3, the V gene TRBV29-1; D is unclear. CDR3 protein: CSAKADTQYF. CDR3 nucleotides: TGCAGCGCGAAGGCAGATACGCAGTATTTT.